This T cell receptor (beta chain) emerged from a study of STAT3 mutations in large granular lymphocyte leukemia. Findings and caveats of the study: In several patients, dominant TCR clone burden exceeded STAT3 mutant burden, suggesting STAT3 mutation arose secondarily. In T-cell large granular lymphocyte leukemia, about half of patients showed multiple immunodominant subclonotypes. TCR clonotype switching after therapy occurred in about 35% of the 18 patients.

In its sample, this clone is medium-sized. Its target is not known. Sequencing was performed with immunoSEQ multiplex PCR; in TCRdb, only in-frame clones are kept and a portion is missing. This table has 2,000 or so clones, 67% appearing once. The sample was peripheral blood mononuclear cells. The clonotype was recovered from a man aged 60 to 69 with T-cell large granular lymphocyte leukemia. Some clones in this sample may be carry-over from other donors' samples.

The CDR3, as DNA: TGTGCCGGGGAGGATTCAACCTACGAGCAGTACTTC. This codes for CAGEDSTYEQYF. The gene calls are TRBV7-9 and TRBJ2-7, with a possible D match to TRBD2 (6 bases). The germline gives CDR1 SEHNR, CDR2 FQNEAQ (reference sequence). V lost 11 bases, J lost 2 bases, and 13 bases lay in between. The CDR3 sequence is 12 residues long.